This TCR beta chain was sequenced for a study of blood T cells in healthy people across ages (dated by TCRdb to between 2015 and 2016). Study-level background: In model experiments, roughly one uniquely barcoded TCR beta cDNA molecule per two T cells was captured by template switching. To avoid experimental bias, donors of different ages were spread randomly across the sequencing lanes. Using deep sequencing normalized with unique cDNA molecular identifiers, the study measured how TCR beta repertoire diversity changes with age. Four age groups were formed from the donors: young (average approximately 16 years), middle-aged (approximately 39), aged (under 70) and long-lived (about 75). Two additional independent replicas of 1 million unique cDNA reads from the same blood draw were analyzed for two donors (one aged 18 to 30 and one aged 80 or older). Here is what the overall study found, with its caveats: Because profiling used bulk unsorted PBMCs, naive and antigen-experienced compartments could not be compared conclusively. Observed TCR beta diversity per million T cells fell roughly linearly with age, and a significant reduction was already apparent by age around 40. Because donor CMV infection status was unknown, age-related changes in expanded clonotypes were potentially confounded. Estimates of total diversity from one million sequenced T cells were regarded as lower bounds and underestimates. Compared with the aged group, the long-lived group had more naive CD4+ T cells, fewer expanded clones and increased TCR diversity, a pattern suggesting age selection. Observed TCR beta diversity correlated strongly with the percentage of naive T cells measured by flow cytometry.

From cysteine to phenylalanine, the CDR3 is 13 amino acids long. The retained sequence is limited to the CDR3, 39 bases, with the frame set at the first base. V and J lose 3 bases and 4 bases, and a span of 12 bases separates them. The germline V gene sets CDR1 to SQVTM and CDR2 to ANQGSEA. This clonotype was seen at least ten times. Its antigen is unknown. It has no much larger one-base neighbor in the sample; base qualities were not kept. Library prep was done by 5' RACE. TCRdb records Illumina HiSeq 2500 as the sequencer. A second PCR of about 6 to 11 cycles was performed with a sample-barcoded 5' primer and a J-beta primer mix. Each TCR beta cDNA molecule received a unique molecular identifier from a template-switch 5' adaptor carrying 12 random nucleotides. Each sample yielded at least 2.5 million CDR3-containing paired-end reads. The Mint cDNA synthesis kit, primed by a TRBC-specific oligonucleotide, was used to synthesize first-strand cDNA from all RNA. Following uracil-DNA glycosylase treatment, all cDNA underwent a first 18-cycle PCR with the universal primers M1SS and BC2_uni_R. As for how the authors treated the data: For normalization, 1 million high-quality reads, each with a distinct molecular identifier, were randomly selected from each sample. Reads sharing molecular identifiers were discarded rather than binned into consensus sequences. MiTCR, with a Q25 quality threshold and the strictest error-elimination algorithm, was used for CDR3 identification, clonotype clustering and error correction. A nonparametric unseen species model with Euler transformation was used to estimate lower-bound total TCR beta diversity. TCRdb reanalyzed the raw reads on its own, using fastp at Q25 for trimming and MiXCR for clone calling, and kept in-frame beta chains. Each CDR3 protein gets just one entry, which takes the most common genes and DNA from the rows behind it. These V and J calls are TCRdb output, not the study's own analysis. This sample lists 1.5 million or so distinct CDR3 sequences; roughly 43% were detected once. About 4% of the sample is taken by the ten largest.

Donors were under 40 systemically healthy Caucasian individuals from Russia aged roughly 6 to 95 years. Around 9.9 milliliters of peripheral blood were collected from each donor into EDTA-treated Vacutainer tubes. Ficoll-Paque density-gradient centrifugation was used to isolate PBMCs, with at least 7 million per sample. Trizol reagent was used to extract total RNA from the PBMCs, yielding at least 6 micrograms per sample. For every donor, an aliquot of PBMCs went through flow cytometry to measure the percentages of naive CD45RAhigh/CD27high T cells. Recombination connected TRBV29-1 to TRBJ2-5; TRBD2 is possibly the D segment (5 matching bases). The source material was blood. This clonotype was obtained from a woman in her late teens or twenties in good health. DNA sequence: TGCAGCGTTGACGGAGGAGGTCTAGAGACCCAGTACTTC. Translated, it reads CSVDGGGLETQYF. Where the CDR3 stops, the reference TRBV29-1 and TRBJ2-5 genes take over; the full variable domain is SAVISQKPSRDICQRGTSLTIQCQVDSQVTMMFWYRQQPGQSLTLIATANQGSEATYESGFVIDKFPISRPNLTFSTLTVSNMSPEDSSIYLCSVDGGGLETQYFGPGTRLLVL.